A selection of T cell receptor beta chains follows, all from one sample in a study of OX40 agonist ivuxolimab in advanced cancers. Measured with immunoSEQ multiplex PCR; TCRdb has only the in-frame clones, and not every one. Of 50,000 to 70,000 clones in the sample, 93% were seen once. This specimen consisted of CD4+ or CD8+ T cells sorted from blood, obtained in a trial of the OX40 agonist ivuxolimab. These receptors were collected from an adult with an advanced solid tumor such as melanoma, head and neck, liver or kidney cancer. The conserved cysteine and the conserved F or W are not part of the CDR3 here.

TRBV5-1,12,TRBJ2-7,ASSPVSDSYEQY
TRBV27,12,TRBJ1-2,ASSLSEGYYGYT
TRBV15,15,TRBJ2-7,ATSGVGSGRAGYEQY
TRBV5-5,12,TRBJ2-1,ASSITGRNNEQF
TRBV11-2,13,TRBJ2-3,ASSLEGTSTDTQY
TRBV19,13,TRBJ2-1,ASSSGTSGSNEQF
TRBV19,11,TRBJ2-7,ASSTGQSYEQY
TRBV13,13,TRBJ2-1,ASSSRDRVRNEQF
TRBV25-1,12,TRBJ1-1,ASSDWSGYREAF
TRBV9,12,.,ASSVGQATYEQY
TRBV11-2,11,TRBJ2-7,ASSSPGPEEQY
TRBV29-1,11,TRBJ2-7,SVEWTSSYEQY
TRBV9,12,TRBJ2-5,ASSDPAGAETQY
TRBV7-9,12,TRBJ1-2,ASRPTEENYGYT
TRBV5-1,16,TRBJ1-4,ASSWTGPSHLTNEKLF
TRBV9,15,TRBJ2-5,ASSAGGGRGGQETQY
TRBV27,14,TRBJ1-5,ASSSRDSYSNQPQH
TRBV9,12,TRBJ2-1,ASSVGPSYNEQF
TRBV27,12,TRBJ1-2,ASSPGTGAYGYT
TRBV6-5,12,TRBJ1-2,ASSAGTGNYGYT